A single sample gave rise to the 10 T cell receptor beta chains below, sequenced in a study of T cell responses to AZD1222 COVID-19 vaccine. The table came from immunoSEQ multiplex PCR; TCRdb's copy has only in-frame clones and leaves some out. Among about 120,000 clones listed, more than 80% were seen once. The input for sequencing was peripheral blood, taken 28 days after the second dose of the MenACWY control vaccine. These receptors came from an adult who received the MenACWY meningococcal vaccine as a control.

This chain links TRBV11-2 with TRBJ1-2; no definite D call. The CDR3 is 15 amino acids. Trimming pared 3 bases from V and 0 bases from J, leaving 11 bases between. Germline CDR1 is SGHAT and CDR2 is FQNNGV. The CDR3 nucleotides read TGTGCCAGCAGCTTCCGAGACAATACTAACTATGGCTACACCTTC. The encoded protein is CASSFRDNTNYGYTF.

A single count supports this clone. This rearrangement joins TRBV6-5 to TRBJ1-3, with D possibly matching TRBD1 (5 bases). This CDR3 is 14 amino acids long. Trimming removed 6 bases from V and 0 bases from J, with 9 bases in between. From germline, CDR1 is MNHEY and CDR2 SVGAGI. CDR3 protein: CASSGTYSGNTIYF. The CDR3 DNA follows: TGTGCCAGCAGCGGGACCTACTCTGGAAACACCATATATTTT.

The chain employs TRBV27 and TRBJ2-3; 10 bases agree with TRBD1. CDR1 MNHEY and CDR2 SMNVEV come from the germline V gene (reference sequence). J was trimmed by 4 bases and V by 1 base; bases with no gene match: 8. The CDR3 has 17 amino acids. CDR3: CASSLLGTGEVADTQYF. Here the CDR3 DNA reads TGTGCCAGCAGTTTATTGGGGACAGGGGAGGTAGCAGATACGCAGTATTTT.

The J gene is TRBJ2-5, the V gene TRBV5-4; 8 bases match TRBD1. This CDR3 region has 15 residues. Looked up from germline, CDR1 is SGHNT and CDR2 is YYREEE (reference sequence). V was pared by 2 bases and J by 2 bases, with 5 bases of the junction left unmatched. In DNA form, the CDR3 reads TGTGCCAGCAGCTTCCCCCACAGGGGGCAAGAGACCCAGTACTTC. It translates to CASSFPHRGQETQYF.

The chain has TRBV9 and TRBJ2-2, with 9 bases identical to TRBD1. Germline V gene data show CDR1 as SGDLS and CDR2 as YYNGEE. This CDR3 has 16 amino acids. J was trimmed by 4 bases and V by 3 bases; bases with no gene match: 7. The CDR3 loop is CASSGAGTGTTGELFF. CDR3 nucleotide sequence: TGTGCCAGCAGCGGGGCCGGGACAGGGACCACCGGGGAGCTGTTTTTT.

V is TRBV5-6 and J is TRBJ1-2; D gene uncertain. V lost 5 bases and J lost 7, with 15 bases in between. Germline CDR1 is SGHDT and CDR2 is YYEEEE. This CDR3 spans 13 amino acids. CDR3 region: CASSQDLIGGYTF. In DNA form, the CDR3 reads TGTGCCAGCAGTCAAGACCTGATAGGTGGCTACACCTTC.

DNA of the CDR3: TGCGCCAGCAGCCAAGTTGGGGCACGGGAGACCCAGTACTTC. Translating it yields CASSQVGARETQYF. The chain has TRBV4-1 and TRBJ2-5, with D possibly being TRBD1 (5 bases). The CDR3 loop spans 14 amino acids. Germline V CDR1 and CDR2: MGHRA, YSYEKL. V lost 1 base, J lost 5 bases, and 11 bases lay in between.

The rearrangement joins TRBV19 to TRBJ1-2; a possible D gene is TRBD1 (5 bases). Looked up from germline, CDR1 is LNHDA and CDR2 is SQIVND (reference sequence). The CDR3 consists of 16 residues. Trimming took 8 bases from V and 7 from J, leaving 26 bases between them. Here the CDR3 reads CASSDPGTGPRVGYTF. In nucleotides, the CDR3 is TGTGCCAGTTCCGACCCTGGGACGGGTCCTAGAGTTGGCTACACCTTC.

The V call is TRBV2, the J call TRBJ2-3; TRBD2 agrees at 9 bases. The V and J ends lost 7 bases and 6 bases, in that order; junction bases with no gene match: 8. The CDR3 spans 14 residues. From germline, CDR1 is SNHLY and CDR2 FYNNEI. CDR3 coding DNA: TGTGCCAGCAATGGGCGGGGGGGCCGCGATACGCAGTATTTT. It encodes CASNGRGGRDTQYF.

The chain uses TRBV5-5 and TRBJ1-3; D unclear. Trimming removed 2 bases from V and 4 bases from J, with 4 bases in between. The CDR3 is 12 residues long. Looked up from germline, CDR1 is SGHKS and CDR2 is YYEKEE (reference sequence). The CDR3 sequence: CASSFDGNTIYF. As DNA, the CDR3 is TGTGCCAGCAGCTTTGACGGAAACACCATATATTTT. Full variable domain (remainder filled in from reference TRBV5-5 and TRBJ1-3): DAGVTQSPTHLIKTRGQQVTLRCSPISGHKSVSWYQQVLGQGPQFIFQYYEKEERGRGNFPDRFSARQFPNYSSELNVNALLLGDSALYLCASSFDGNTIYFGEGSWLTVV.